Included here is one T cell receptor (beta chain) sequence, with context. Its antigen is undetermined. With 60 Vbeta and 13 Jbeta primers, the PCR was carried out. Here immunoSEQ multiplex PCR was the method, and the copy in TCRdb shows in-frame clones only, minus some. The data hold about 170,000 clones, with about 79% observed a single time. Germline CDR1 reads MNHNS; CDR2 reads SASEGT. The CDR3 spans 14 residues. The V segment lost 10 bases and the J segment 4 bases; nucleotides outside the gene matches: 12. The sample is drawn from a study of cytomegalovirus exposure and HLA in healthy donors. Overall study findings and caveats: The authors reported that TCR beta sequences could predict HLA-A and HLA-B alleles. These predictions were accurate for most subjects in the first cohort.

The TCR was taken from a man aged 40-50 years in good health and CMV-seropositive. The chain combines TRBV6-1 with TRBJ2-7, with 8 bases aligning to TRBD1. The sample comprised PBMCs. CDR3 DNA sequence: TGTGCCACACCCGGGGACAGGTGGACATACGAGCAGTACTTC. This codes for CATPGDRWTYEQYF.